Sequencing of this T cell receptor beta chain was carried out in a study of vaccination and CD4 T cells after COVID-19. With the Oncomine TCR Beta short-read assay, DNA from cultured CD4+ T cells was sequenced. Each CDR3 protein is one row after TCRdb ran MiXCR on the PCR reads. The table lists 14,000 to 15,000 distinct CDR3 sequences, around 48% of them singletons, with 11% to 15% in the top ten. In regard to this clonotype: Its antigen is as yet unknown. The junction departs from germline at one end; a sequencing error may be responsible.

Treatment here: approximately nine-day PBMC culture with coronavirus spike peptide pools or control peptides (ViraFEST assay). This TCR was recovered from a human donor who had recovered from COVID-19. The sample comprised CD4+ T cells from blood, cultured in vitro.

The CDR3 spells CASSLPDSYYEQYF. CDR3 coding DNA: TGTGCTAGCAGCCTGCCGGACAGCTATTACGAGCAGTACTTC. The chain uses TRBV7-7 and TRBJ2-7, with a possible D match to TRBD1 (6 bases). Germline V gene data show CDR1 as SSHAT and CDR2 as FNYEAQ (reference sequence). CDR3 length equals 14 residues.